This is a list of T cell receptor beta chains from one sample in a study of somatic mutations in cytotoxic T cells in rheumatoid arthritis. The table came from immunoSEQ multiplex PCR; TCRdb's copy has only in-frame clones and leaves some out. This repertoire shows about 26,000 clones, 82% found once; its top ten account for roughly 4.9%. What was sequenced was CD8+ T cells sorted from blood. The origin of the receptors is a man between 50 and 59 years old in good health. CDR3s include the opening cysteine and the closing phenylalanine or tryptophan. The D gene is left open where the match is weak. A row's size may be missing; if present it is once, few, many or a size class.

CDR3 DNA: TGTGCCTCTTCGGGACAGCCCTACGAGCAGTACTTC; CDR3 protein: CASSGQPYEQYF; clone size: -; V gene: TRBV11-3; J gene: TRBJ2-7; D gene: TRBD1
CDR3 DNA: TGTGCCAGCAGACCAGGGAGGCTCACCGGGGAGCTGTTTTTT; CDR3 protein: CASRPGRLTGELFF; clone size: -; V gene: TRBV6-5; J gene: TRBJ2-2; D gene: -
CDR3 DNA: TGTGCCAGCAGAAGACAGGGGTTGAACACTGAAGCTTTCTTT; CDR3 protein: CASRRQGLNTEAFF; clone size: -; V gene: TRBV6-6; J gene: TRBJ1-1; D gene: TRBD1
CDR3 DNA: TGTGCCTGGAATCACCAGGTACAGGGGGAGCTGTTTTTT; CDR3 protein: CAWNHQVQGELFF; clone size: -; V gene: TRBV30; J gene: TRBJ2-2; D gene: -
CDR3 DNA: TGTGCCAGCAGCGTAGGGTGGAGGGAGCCCTACAATGAGCAGTTCTTC; CDR3 protein: CASSVGWREPYNEQFF; clone size: -; V gene: TRBV9; J gene: TRBJ2-1; D gene: -
CDR3 DNA: TGTGCCAGCAGTGAGGCAGAAGCAGATACGCAGTATTTT; CDR3 protein: CASSEAEADTQYF; clone size: few; V gene: TRBV6-4; J gene: TRBJ2-3; D gene: -
CDR3 DNA: TGTGCCAGCAGCTTGCTCGGACAGGGCCTAGGAAACACCATATATTTT; CDR3 protein: CASSLLGQGLGNTIYF; clone size: -; V gene: TRBV11-3; J gene: TRBJ1-3; D gene: TRBD1
CDR3 DNA: TGTGCCAGCAGCCGCGGAGTCCGGGAGCTGTTTTTT; CDR3 protein: CASSRGVRELFF; clone size: -; V gene: TRBV13; J gene: TRBJ2-2; D gene: -
CDR3 DNA: TGTGCCAGCAGTTCTAGGGGAGGAGGGGCGAACACCGGGGAGCTGTTTTTT; CDR3 protein: CASSSRGGGANTGELFF; clone size: -; V gene: TRBV27; J gene: TRBJ2-2; D gene: -
CDR3 DNA: TGTGCCAGCCGGGACAGGGTGGCTAGCACAGATACGCAGTATTTT; CDR3 protein: CASRDRVASTDTQYF; clone size: -; V gene: TRBV6-1; J gene: TRBJ2-3; D gene: TRBD1
CDR3 DNA: TGTGCCAGCAGCTTAGGGGCAAGAAATGAGCAGTTCTTC; CDR3 protein: CASSLGARNEQFF; clone size: -; V gene: TRBV7-9; J gene: TRBJ2-1; D gene: -
CDR3 DNA: TGTGCCAGCAGTGACTCAGCGGGAGGGGTCAATGAGCAGTTCTTC; CDR3 protein: CASSDSAGGVNEQFF; clone size: -; V gene: TRBV6-4; J gene: TRBJ2-1; D gene: TRBD2
CDR3 DNA: TGTGCCAGCAGTGACGGGGAACGGGACATTCAGTACTTC; CDR3 protein: CASSDGERDIQYF; clone size: -; V gene: TRBV6-1; J gene: TRBJ2-4; D gene: -
CDR3 DNA: TGTGCCAGCAGTTACGGAAGGGCTGGCACTGAAGCTTTCTTT; CDR3 protein: CASSYGRAGTEAFF; clone size: -; V gene: TRBV6-5; J gene: TRBJ1-1; D gene: -
CDR3 DNA: TGTGCCAGCAGCGTAGAAACAGGGGGGTGGGATGAGCAGTTCTTC; CDR3 protein: CASSVETGGWDEQFF; clone size: once; V gene: TRBV9; J gene: TRBJ2-1; D gene: TRBD1